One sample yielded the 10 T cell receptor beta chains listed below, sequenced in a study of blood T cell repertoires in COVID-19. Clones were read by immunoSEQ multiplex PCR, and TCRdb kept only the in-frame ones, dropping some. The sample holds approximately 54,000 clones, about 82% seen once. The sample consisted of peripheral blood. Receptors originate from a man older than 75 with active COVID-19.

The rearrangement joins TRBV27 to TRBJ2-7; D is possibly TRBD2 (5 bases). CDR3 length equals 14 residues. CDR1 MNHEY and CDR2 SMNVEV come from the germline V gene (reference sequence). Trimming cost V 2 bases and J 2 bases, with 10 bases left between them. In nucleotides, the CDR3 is TGTGCCAGCAGTTTAAAGAGGGATACCTACGAGCAGTACTTC. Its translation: CASSLKRDTYEQYF.

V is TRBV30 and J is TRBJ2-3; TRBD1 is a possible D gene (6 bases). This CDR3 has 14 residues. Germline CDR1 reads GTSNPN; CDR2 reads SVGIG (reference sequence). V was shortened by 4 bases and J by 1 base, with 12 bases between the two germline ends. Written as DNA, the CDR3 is TGTGCCTGGAAAATAGGGGGAGGCACAGATACGCAGTATTTT. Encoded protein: CAWKIGGGTDTQYF.

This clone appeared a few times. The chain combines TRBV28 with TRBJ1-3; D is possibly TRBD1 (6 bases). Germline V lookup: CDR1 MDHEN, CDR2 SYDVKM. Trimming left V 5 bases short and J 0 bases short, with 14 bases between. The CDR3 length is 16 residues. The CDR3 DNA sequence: TGTGCCAGCAGTCCAGACAGGCCCTACTCTGGAAACACCATATATTTT. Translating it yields CASSPDRPYSGNTIYF. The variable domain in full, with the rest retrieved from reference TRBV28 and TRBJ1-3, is DVKVTQSSRYLVKRTGEKVFLECVQDMDHENMFWYRQDPGLGLRLIYFSYDVKMKEKGDIPEGYSVSREKKERFSLILESASTNQTSMYLCASSPDRPYSGNTIYFGEGSWLTVV.

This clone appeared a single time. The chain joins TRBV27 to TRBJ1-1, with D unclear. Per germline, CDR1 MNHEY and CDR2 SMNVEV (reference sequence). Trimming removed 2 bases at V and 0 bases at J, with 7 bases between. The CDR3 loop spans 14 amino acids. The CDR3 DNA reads TGTGCCAGCAGTTTAAGAGCGTTGAACACTGAAGCTTTCTTT. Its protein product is CASSLRALNTEAFF.

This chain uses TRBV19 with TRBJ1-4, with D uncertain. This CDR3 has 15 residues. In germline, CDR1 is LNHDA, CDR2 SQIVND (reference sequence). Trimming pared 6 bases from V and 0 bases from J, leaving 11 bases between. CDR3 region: CASSPQRSTNEKLFF. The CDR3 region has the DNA TGTGCCAGTAGCCCACAGAGATCAACTAATGAAAAACTGTTTTTT.

The DNA for the CDR3 is TGTGCCACCAGTGATCCCCGGACTAGCGGGAGCTACAATGAGCAGTTCTTC. Residues: CATSDPRTSGSYNEQFF. The rearrangement uses TRBV24-1 and TRBJ2-1; the match to TRBD2 covers 13 bases. This CDR3 has 17 residues. CDR1 is KGHDR and CDR2 is SFDVKD in the germline V gene. Trimming took 3 bases from V and 3 from J; bases not matched to a gene: 4.

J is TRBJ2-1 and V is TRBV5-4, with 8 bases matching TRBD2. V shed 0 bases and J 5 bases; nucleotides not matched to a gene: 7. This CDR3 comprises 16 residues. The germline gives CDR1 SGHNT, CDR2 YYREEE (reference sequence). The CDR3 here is CASSLAAGGSNNEQFF. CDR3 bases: TGTGCCAGCAGCTTGGCGGCGGGAGGTAGTAACAATGAGCAGTTCTTC.

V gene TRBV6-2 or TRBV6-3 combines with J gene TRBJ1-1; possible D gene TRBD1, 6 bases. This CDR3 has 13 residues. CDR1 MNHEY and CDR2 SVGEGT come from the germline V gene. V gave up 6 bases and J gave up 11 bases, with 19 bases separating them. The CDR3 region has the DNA TGTGCCAGCAGCCGCACACACACAGGGTGGGCTTTCTTT. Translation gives CASSRTHTGWAFF.

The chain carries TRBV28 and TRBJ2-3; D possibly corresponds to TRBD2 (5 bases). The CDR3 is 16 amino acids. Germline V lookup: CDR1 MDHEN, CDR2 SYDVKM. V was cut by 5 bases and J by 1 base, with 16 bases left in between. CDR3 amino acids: CASSDVGVFRTDTQYF. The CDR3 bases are TGTGCCAGCAGTGATGTGGGAGTTTTCCGCACAGATACGCAGTATTTT.

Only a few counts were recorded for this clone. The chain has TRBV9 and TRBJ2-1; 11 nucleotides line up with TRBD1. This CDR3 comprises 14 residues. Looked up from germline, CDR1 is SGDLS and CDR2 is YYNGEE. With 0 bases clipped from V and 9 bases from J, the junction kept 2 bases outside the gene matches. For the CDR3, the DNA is TGTGCCAGCAGCGTAGACGGGACAGGGGGTGAGCAGTTCTTC. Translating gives CASSVDGTGGEQFF.